This T cell receptor beta chain comes out of a study of neurological immune-mediated disorders. Whole-study findings and limits: The repertoires of 18 of 34 multiple sclerosis patients were placed by phylogenetic grouping in a single related-CDR3 cluster, which may be a signature. Multiple sclerosis, the disease with the least TCR clonal expansion, fell below healthy controls, whereas HTLV-1-associated myelopathy showed the most. No CDR3 amino acid sequences were shared by expanded clones across subjects, suggesting private repertoires in all groups.

CDR1 is MGHRA, CDR2 YSYEKL, per germline. CDR3 size: 16 residues. Trimming removed 5 bases from V and 2 bases from J; junction bases left unmatched: 4. This clonotype was recorded many times. Its matching antigen is unknown. One entry per CDR3 protein results from TCRdb running MiXCR on the 5' RACE reads. The sample holds approximately 130,000 distinct CDR3 sequences, more than 2.5% seen once. Sample: PBMCs. The chain joins TRBV4-1 to TRBJ2-1, with 12 bases aligning to TRBD2. This clonotype was obtained from a woman aged 25 to 45 with multiple sclerosis. The CDR3: CASSEGLAGTYNEQFF. The CDR3 coding sequence is TGCGCCAGCAGCGAAGGACTAGCGGGGACCTACAATGAGCAGTTCTTC.